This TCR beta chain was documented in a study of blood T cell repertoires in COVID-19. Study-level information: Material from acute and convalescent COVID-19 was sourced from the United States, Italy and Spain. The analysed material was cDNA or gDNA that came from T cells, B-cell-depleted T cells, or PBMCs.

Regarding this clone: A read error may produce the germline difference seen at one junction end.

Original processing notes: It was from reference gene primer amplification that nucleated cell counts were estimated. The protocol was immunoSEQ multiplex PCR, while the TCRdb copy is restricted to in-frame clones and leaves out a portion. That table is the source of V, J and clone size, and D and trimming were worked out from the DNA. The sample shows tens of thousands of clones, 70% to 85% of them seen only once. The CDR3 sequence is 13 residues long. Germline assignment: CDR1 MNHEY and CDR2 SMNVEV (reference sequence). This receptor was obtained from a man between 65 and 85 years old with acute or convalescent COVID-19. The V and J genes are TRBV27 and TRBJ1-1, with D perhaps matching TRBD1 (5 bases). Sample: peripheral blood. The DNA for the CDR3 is TGTGCCAGCAGTTTTATGGGGGACTTCGAAGTTTTCTTT. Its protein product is CASSFMGDFEVFF.